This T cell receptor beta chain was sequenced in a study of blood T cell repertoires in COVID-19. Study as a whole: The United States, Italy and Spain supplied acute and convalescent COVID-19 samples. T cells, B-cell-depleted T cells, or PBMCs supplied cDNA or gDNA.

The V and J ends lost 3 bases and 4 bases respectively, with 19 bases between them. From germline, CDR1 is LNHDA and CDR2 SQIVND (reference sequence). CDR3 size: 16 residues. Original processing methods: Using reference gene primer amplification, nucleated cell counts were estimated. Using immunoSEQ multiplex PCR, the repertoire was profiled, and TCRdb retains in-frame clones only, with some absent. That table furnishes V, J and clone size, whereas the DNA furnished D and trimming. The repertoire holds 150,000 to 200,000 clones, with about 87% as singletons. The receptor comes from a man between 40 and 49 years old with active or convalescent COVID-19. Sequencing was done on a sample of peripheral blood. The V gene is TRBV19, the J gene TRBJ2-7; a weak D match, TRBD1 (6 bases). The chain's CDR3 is CASSMTGAGEGYEQYF. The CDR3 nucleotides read TGTGCCAGTAGTATGACCGGCGCAGGGGAAGGTTACGAGCAGTACTTC.